The clone carrying this TCR beta chain has a single count. Its target is unknown. CDR1 is MNHEY and CDR2 is SMNVEV in the germline V gene (reference sequence). This CDR3 spans 15 amino acids. The V and J ends lost 5 bases and 4 bases, in that order; junction bases with no gene match: 8. This entry belongs to a study of shared clonotypes between healthy human individuals. Turning to the study itself: CD8 memory received one plate per donor, CD8 naive two, CD4 memory three and CD4 naive three.

Study outcomes and limitations: Naive subsets usually exceeded memory subsets in estimated richness. Sorted-subset sequencing was shown by rarefaction to be incomplete despite large depth. Non-shared clonotypes were found to have lower generation probabilities than the clonotypes that were shared by all four of the sorted-subset donors.

Naive CD8 cells lacked CD45RO and underwent positive selection for CCR7, leaving out terminally differentiated effector memory CD45RA+ cells. Sequencing used immunoSEQ multiplex PCR; TCRdb keeps in-frame clones, though not all of them. The sample contains hundreds of thousands of clones, about 95% of which appear only once. Sequencing used naive CD8+ T cells sorted from blood. V is TRBV27 and J is TRBJ2-7, with 10 positions matching TRBD2. This TCR derives from a woman aged 25 to 39 in good health. In nucleotides, the CDR3 is TGTGCCAGCAGTCCGCCGACTAGCGGGTTATACGAGCAGTACTTC. Translated: CASSPPTSGLYEQYF.